The clone carrying this TCR beta chain turned up a few times. Its antigen is still unknown. Specified time point: patch test 1, 2 weeks after DPC sensitization. Stated treatment: therapeutic diphenylcyclopropenone sensitization with weekly scalp DPC. This CDR3 region has 16 residues. V shed 4 bases and J shed 4 bases, with 18 bases lying between them. Per germline, CDR1 SGHKS and CDR2 YYEKEE (reference sequence). MiXCR, applied by TCRdb to the RACE reads, yields one record per CDR3 protein. This table holds roughly 360,000 distinct CDR3 sequences, roughly 4.8% found once. This sample stems from a study of human T cells and chemical hapten exposure. Background on the study: Each week of the roughly 24-week study, patients had diphenylcyclopropenone applied to the scalp.

Study observations and caveats: Donors' alopecia may make their immune response differ from healthy people's. Expanded TCRs made up significantly more big CDR3 similarity clusters than controls did.

The clonotype was recovered from a woman aged 50 to 60 with alopecia areata. Some clones in this sample may be carry-over from other donors' samples. The V and J genes are TRBV5-5 and TRBJ1-5; D not resolved. Material: whole blood, obtained in connection with sensitization to the hapten diphenylcyclopropenone (DPC). CDR3 sequence: CASSEATRTWNQPQHF. CDR3 in DNA: TGTGCCAGCAGCGAGGCTACTCGGACTTGGAATCAGCCCCAGCATTTT.